The 10 T cell receptor beta chains listed next were all sequenced from one sample in a study of cytomegalovirus exposure and HLA in healthy donors. PCR was performed using 60 Vbeta and 13 Jbeta primers. Some clones are missing from TCRdb's copy, which holds only in-frame ones; the method was immunoSEQ multiplex PCR. The table has around 130,000 clones, 80% seen once. Material for sequencing was PBMCs. These receptors were collected from a man aged 25 to 40 in good health and CMV-seronegative.

CDR3 loop: CASSQGLAGDWGYEQYF. In DNA, the CDR3 is TGTGCCAGCAGTCAAGGACTAGCGGGAGACTGGGGCTACGAGCAGTACTTC. The chain links TRBV28 to TRBJ2-7; 13 bases are a match to TRBD2. Looked up from germline, CDR1 is MDHEN and CDR2 is SYDVKM. With 5 bases clipped from V and 3 bases from J, the junction kept 10 bases outside the gene matches. The CDR3 is 17 residues long.

Only a few counts were recorded for this clone. This rearrangement joins TRBV7-9 to TRBJ2-1, with TRBD2 matching over 10 bases. This CDR3 contains 15 residues. The J segment lost 6 bases and the V segment lost 5 bases, leaving 7 bases of the junction unmatched. Germline CDR1 reads SEHNR; CDR2 reads FQNEAQ (reference sequence). The CDR3 region has the DNA TGTGCCAGCAGCCGGCTAGCGGGAGTACCCAATGAGCAGTTCTTC. This translates into CASSRLAGVPNEQFF. Looking up the rest from reference TRBV7-9 and TRBJ2-1 gives the full variable domain: DTGVSQNPRHKITKRGQNVTFRCDPISEHNRLYWYRQTLGQGPEFLTYFQNEAQLEKSRLLSDRFSAERPKGSFSTLEIQRTEQGDSAMYLCASSRLAGVPNEQFFGPGTRLTVL.

The J gene is TRBJ2-2, the V gene TRBV18, with 7 bases lining up with TRBD2. The CDR3 loop spans 17 amino acids. V dropped 3 bases and J dropped 2; count of bases not matched to a gene: 9. Germline-derived CDR1 and CDR2 are KGHSH and LQKENI. CDR3 DNA sequence: TGTGCCAGCTCACCTAATCGACTAGCCCGAAACACCGGGGAGCTGTTTTTT. Its translation: CASSPNRLARNTGELFF.

The gene calls are TRBV7-9 and TRBJ2-7; D possibly corresponds to TRBD2 (7 bases). V gave up 5 bases and J gave up 0 bases, with 17 bases separating them. CDR1 is SEHNR and CDR2 is FQNEAQ in the germline V gene (reference sequence). This CDR3 is built from 16 residues. In DNA, the CDR3 is TGTGCCAGCAGCCCAACCTGGGGGGGGCGCTCCTACGAGCAGTACTTC. It codes for CASSPTWGGRSYEQYF. Full variable domain (remainder filled in from reference TRBV7-9 and TRBJ2-7): DTGVSQNPRHKITKRGQNVTFRCDPISEHNRLYWYRQTLGQGPEFLTYFQNEAQLEKSRLLSDRFSAERPKGSFSTLEIQRTEQGDSAMYLCASSPTWGGRSYEQYFGPGTRLTVT.

The CDR3 coding sequence is TGTGCCAGCAGTTACCCGGGGGGATACTACGAGCAGTACTTC. Translation: CASSYPGGYYEQYF. The chain is built from TRBV28 and TRBJ2-7; 7 positions match TRBD2. V lost 4 bases and J lost 3; bases outside the gene matches: 6. The V gene's germline CDR1 is MDHEN and CDR2 SYDVKM. The CDR3 has 14 residues.

The genes are TRBV7-2 and TRBJ1-3; unclear D gene. CDR3 size: 12 residues. The V end was cut by 5 bases, the J end by 11 bases, with 13 bases between. The germline V gene has CDR1 SGHTA and CDR2 FQGNSA. In nucleotides, the CDR3 is TGTGCCAGCAGCCCCCCGACACTCCCCATATATTTT. Its protein product is CASSPPTLPIYF.

CDR3 DNA: TGTGCCAGCAGTTTATCCGGGACAGGGAAGGGTTCACCCCTCCACTTT. It translates to CASSLSGTGKGSPLHF. This chain links TRBV27 with TRBJ1-6; 9 bases align to TRBD1. The germline gives CDR1 MNHEY, CDR2 SMNVEV (reference sequence). The CDR3 consists of 16 residues. Losses at the gene ends were 0 bases for V and 9 bases for J; bases not matched to a gene: 6.

The V call is TRBV18, the J call TRBJ2-5; a weak D match, TRBD1 (5 bases). CDR1 KGHSH and CDR2 LQKENI come from the germline V gene. The CDR3 loop spans 15 amino acids. Trimming left V 3 bases short and J 2 bases short, with 13 bases between. The CDR3 loop reads CASSPAGQQQETQYF. CDR3 bases: TGTGCCAGCTCACCGGCAGGACAACAACAAGAGACCCAGTACTTC.

V usage is TRBV10-3 and J usage is TRBJ1-3; D not certain. The V gene's germline CDR1 is ENHRY and CDR2 SYGVKD. The germline V and J ends were trimmed by 4 bases and 0 bases, with 13 bases remaining between them. The CDR3 is made up of 16 amino acids. Written as DNA, the CDR3 is TGTGCCATCAGTGTTAGAGGACTAAGCTCTGGAAACACCATATATTTT. Protein sequence: CAISVRGLSSGNTIYF.

This chain uses TRBV9 with TRBJ2-7; maybe TRBD2 (5 bases). Germline lookup yields CDR1 SGDLS and CDR2 YYNGEE. This CDR3 spans 15 amino acids. V lost 0 bases to trimming and J lost 1 base, with 11 bases between them. The CDR3 sequence is CASSVGGSSSYEQYF. The CDR3, as DNA: TGTGCCAGCAGCGTAGGAGGGAGCAGTTCCTACGAGCAGTACTTC.